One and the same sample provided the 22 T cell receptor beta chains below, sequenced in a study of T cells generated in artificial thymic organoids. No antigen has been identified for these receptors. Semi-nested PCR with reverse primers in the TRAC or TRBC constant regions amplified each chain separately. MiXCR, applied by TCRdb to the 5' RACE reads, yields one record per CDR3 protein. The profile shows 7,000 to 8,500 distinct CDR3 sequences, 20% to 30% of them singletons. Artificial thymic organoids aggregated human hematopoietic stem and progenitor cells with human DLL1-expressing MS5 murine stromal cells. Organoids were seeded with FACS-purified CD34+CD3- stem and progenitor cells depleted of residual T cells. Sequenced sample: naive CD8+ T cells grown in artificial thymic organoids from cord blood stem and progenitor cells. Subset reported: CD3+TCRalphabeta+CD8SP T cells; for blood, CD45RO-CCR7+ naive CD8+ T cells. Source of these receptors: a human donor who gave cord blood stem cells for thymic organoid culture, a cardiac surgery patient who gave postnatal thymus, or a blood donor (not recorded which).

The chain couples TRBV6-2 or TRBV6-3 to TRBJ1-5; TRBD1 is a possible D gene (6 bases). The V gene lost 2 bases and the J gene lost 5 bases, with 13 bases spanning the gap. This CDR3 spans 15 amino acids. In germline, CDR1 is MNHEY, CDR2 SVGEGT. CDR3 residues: CASSYRCRGDQPQHF. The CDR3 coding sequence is TGTGCCAGCAGTTACCGATGCAGGGGCGATCAGCCCCAGCATTTT.

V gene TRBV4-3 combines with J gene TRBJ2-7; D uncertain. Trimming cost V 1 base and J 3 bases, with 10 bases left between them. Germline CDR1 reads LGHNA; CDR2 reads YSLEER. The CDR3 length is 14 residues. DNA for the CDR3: TGCGCCAGCAGCCAAGCACACCCGGACTACGAGCAGTACTTC. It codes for CASSQAHPDYEQYF.

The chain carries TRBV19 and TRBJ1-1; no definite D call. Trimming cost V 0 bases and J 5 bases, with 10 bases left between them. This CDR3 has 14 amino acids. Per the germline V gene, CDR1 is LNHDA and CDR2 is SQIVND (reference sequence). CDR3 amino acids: CASSIEDRETEAFF. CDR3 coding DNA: TGTGCCAGTAGTATAGAGGACCGGGAAACTGAAGCTTTCTTT. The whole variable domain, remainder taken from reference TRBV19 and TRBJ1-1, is DGGITQSPKYLFRKEGQNVTLSCEQNLNHDAMYWYRQDPGQGLRLIYYSQIVNDFQKGDIAEGYSVSREKKESFPLTVTSAQKNPTAFYLCASSIEDRETEAFFGQGTRLTVV.

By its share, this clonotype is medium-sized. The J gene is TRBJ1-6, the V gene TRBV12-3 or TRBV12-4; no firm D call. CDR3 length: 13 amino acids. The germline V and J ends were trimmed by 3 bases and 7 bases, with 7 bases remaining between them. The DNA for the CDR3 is TGTGCCAGCAGTTTCGGAGGGAATTCACCCCTCCACTTT. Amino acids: CASSFGGNSPLHF.

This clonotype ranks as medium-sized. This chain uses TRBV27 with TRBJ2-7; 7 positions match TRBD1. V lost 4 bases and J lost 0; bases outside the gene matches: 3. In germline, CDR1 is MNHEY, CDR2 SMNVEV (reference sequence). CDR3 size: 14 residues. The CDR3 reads CASSWDSPSYEQYF. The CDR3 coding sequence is TGTGCCAGCAGTTGGGACAGCCCCTCCTACGAGCAGTACTTC.

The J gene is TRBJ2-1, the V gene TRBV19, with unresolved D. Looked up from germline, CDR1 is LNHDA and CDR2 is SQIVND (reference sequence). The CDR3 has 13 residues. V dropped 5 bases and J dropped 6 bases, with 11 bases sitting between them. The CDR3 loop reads CASSPLGRNEQFF. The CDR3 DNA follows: TGTGCCAGTAGTCCCCTTGGGCGCAATGAGCAGTTCTTC. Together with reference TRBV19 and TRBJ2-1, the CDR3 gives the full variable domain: DGGITQSPKYLFRKEGQNVTLSCEQNLNHDAMYWYRQDPGQGLRLIYYSQIVNDFQKGDIAEGYSVSREKKESFPLTVTSAQKNPTAFYLCASSPLGRNEQFFGPGTRLTVL.

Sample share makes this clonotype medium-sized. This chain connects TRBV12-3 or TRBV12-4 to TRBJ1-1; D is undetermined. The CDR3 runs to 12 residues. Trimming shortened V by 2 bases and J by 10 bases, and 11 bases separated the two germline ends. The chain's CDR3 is CASSLCVSGAFF. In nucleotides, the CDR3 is TGTGCCAGCAGTTTATGTGTATCTGGAGCTTTCTTT.

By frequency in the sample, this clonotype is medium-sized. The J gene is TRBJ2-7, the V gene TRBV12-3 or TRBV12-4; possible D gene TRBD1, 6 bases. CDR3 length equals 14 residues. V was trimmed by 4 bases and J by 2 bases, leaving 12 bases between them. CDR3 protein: CASSSWTEPYEQYF. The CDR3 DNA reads TGTGCCAGCAGTTCCTGGACAGAGCCCTACGAGCAGTACTTC.

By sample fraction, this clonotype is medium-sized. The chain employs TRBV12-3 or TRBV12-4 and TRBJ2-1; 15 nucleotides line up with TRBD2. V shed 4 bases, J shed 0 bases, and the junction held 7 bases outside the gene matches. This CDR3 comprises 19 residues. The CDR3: CASSSGLAGGPGSYNEQFF. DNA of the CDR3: TGTGCCAGCAGTTCCGGACTAGCGGGGGGGCCCGGCTCCTACAATGAGCAGTTCTTC.

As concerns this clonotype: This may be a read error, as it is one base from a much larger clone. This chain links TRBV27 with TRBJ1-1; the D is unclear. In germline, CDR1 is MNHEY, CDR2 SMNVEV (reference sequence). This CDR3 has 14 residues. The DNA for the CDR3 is TGTGCCAGCGGTTTATATTGGGAACACACTGAAGCTTTCTTT. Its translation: CASGLYWEHTEAFF.

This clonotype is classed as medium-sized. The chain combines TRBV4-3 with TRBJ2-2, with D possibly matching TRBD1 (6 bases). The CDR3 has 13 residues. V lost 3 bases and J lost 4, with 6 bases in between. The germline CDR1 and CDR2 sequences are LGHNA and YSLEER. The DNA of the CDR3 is TGCGCCAGCAGCCAGGGGGCCACCGGGGAGCTGTTTTTT. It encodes CASSQGATGELFF.

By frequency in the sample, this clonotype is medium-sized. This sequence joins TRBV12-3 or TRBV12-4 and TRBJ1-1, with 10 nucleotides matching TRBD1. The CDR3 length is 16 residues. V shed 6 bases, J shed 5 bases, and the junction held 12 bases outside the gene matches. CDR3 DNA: TGTGCCAGCAGGGGGGTGGGGACAGGGGCAGAAACTGAAGCTTTCTTT. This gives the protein CASRGVGTGAETEAFF.

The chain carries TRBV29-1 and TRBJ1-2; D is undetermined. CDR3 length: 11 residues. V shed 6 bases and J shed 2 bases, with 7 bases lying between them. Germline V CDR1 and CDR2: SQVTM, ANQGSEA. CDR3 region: CSVGQNYGYTF. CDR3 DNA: TGCAGCGTCGGGCAGAACTATGGCTACACCTTC.

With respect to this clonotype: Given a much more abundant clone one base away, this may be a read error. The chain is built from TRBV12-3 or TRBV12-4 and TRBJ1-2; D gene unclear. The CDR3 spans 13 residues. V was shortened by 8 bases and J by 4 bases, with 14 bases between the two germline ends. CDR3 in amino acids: CASGLYGSYGYTF. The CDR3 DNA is TGTGCCAGCGGGCTTTACGGCAGCTATGGCTACACCTTC.

CDR3 protein: CASSLPSPGPNTEAFF. CDR3 sequence (DNA): TGTGCCAGCAGCTTACCCTCCCCAGGGCCGAACACTGAAGCTTTCTTT. The chain couples TRBV7-4 to TRBJ1-1; D perhaps matches TRBD1 (5 bases). V was clipped by 2 bases and J by 1 base, with 14 bases between them. CDR1 is SGHVT and CDR2 is SQSDAQ in the germline V gene. The CDR3 has 16 amino acids.

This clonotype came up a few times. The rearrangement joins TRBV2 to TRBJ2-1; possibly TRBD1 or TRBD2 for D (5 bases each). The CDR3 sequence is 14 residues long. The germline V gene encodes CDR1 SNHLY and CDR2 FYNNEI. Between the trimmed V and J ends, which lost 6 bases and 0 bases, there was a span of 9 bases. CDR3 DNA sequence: TGTGCCAGCAGCTCAGGGAGCTCCTACAATGAGCAGTTCTTC. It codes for CASSSGSSYNEQFF.

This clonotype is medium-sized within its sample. The CDR3 coding sequence is TGCGCCAGCAGTGAGGCCCTCGACAGGGCCGCTAACTATGGCTACACCTTC. Protein sequence: CASSEALDRAANYGYTF. The rearrangement links TRBV10-2 to TRBJ1-2, with 7 bases aligning to TRBD1. V was pared by 2 bases and J by 0 bases, with 9 bases of the junction left unmatched. The germline CDR1 and CDR2 sequences are WSHSY and SAAADI. The CDR3 has 17 residues.

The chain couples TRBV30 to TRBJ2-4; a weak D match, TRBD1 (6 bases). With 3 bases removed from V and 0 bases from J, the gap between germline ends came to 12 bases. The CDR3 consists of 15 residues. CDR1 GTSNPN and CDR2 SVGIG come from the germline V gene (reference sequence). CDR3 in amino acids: CAWRPGALAKNIQYF. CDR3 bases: TGTGCCTGGAGGCCAGGGGCCCTAGCCAAAAACATTCAGTACTTC.

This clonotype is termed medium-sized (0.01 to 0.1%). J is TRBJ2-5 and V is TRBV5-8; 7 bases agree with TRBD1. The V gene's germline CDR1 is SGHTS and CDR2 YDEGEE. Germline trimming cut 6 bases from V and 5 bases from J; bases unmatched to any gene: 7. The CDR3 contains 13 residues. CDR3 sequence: CASTWQGEETQYF. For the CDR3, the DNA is TGTGCCAGCACCTGGCAGGGGGAGGAGACCCAGTACTTC. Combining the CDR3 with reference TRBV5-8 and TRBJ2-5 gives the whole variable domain EAGVTQSPTHLIKTRGQQATLRCSPISGHTSVYWYQQALGLGLQFLLWYDEGEERNRGNFPPRFSGRQFPNYSSELNVNALELEDSALYLCASTWQGEETQYFGPGTRLLVL.

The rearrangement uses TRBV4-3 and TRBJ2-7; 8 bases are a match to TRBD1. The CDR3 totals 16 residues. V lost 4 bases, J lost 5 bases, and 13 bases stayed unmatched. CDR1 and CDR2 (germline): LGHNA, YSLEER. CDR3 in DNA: TGCGCCAGCAGCCCTCGGTTACGCAGGGGGCGGCACGAGCAGTACTTC. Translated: CASSPRLRRGRHEQYF.

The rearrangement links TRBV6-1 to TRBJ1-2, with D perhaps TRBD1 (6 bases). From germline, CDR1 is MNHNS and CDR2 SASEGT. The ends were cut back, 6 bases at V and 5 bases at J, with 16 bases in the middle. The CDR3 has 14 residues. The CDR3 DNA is TGTGCCAGCAGGAGGGGGAGAGGGGTTTATGGCTACACCTTC. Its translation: CASRRGRGVYGYTF.

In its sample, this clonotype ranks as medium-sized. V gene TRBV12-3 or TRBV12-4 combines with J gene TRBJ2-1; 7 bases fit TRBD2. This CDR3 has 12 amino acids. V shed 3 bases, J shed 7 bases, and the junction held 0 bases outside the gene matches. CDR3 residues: CASSFGGNEQFF. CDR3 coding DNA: TGTGCCAGCAGTTTCGGGGGGAATGAGCAGTTCTTC.